This TCR beta chain was captured by sequencing in a study of T-cell memory formation after mild COVID-19. Study results and caveats: A balance of CD4 and CD8 characterized clones contracting day 15 to 85, whereas later expanders leaned CD4+. Pre-infection memory showed some responding clones, and this suggested that cross-reactive memory joined. Mainly in CM and EM were contracting CD4+ clones; CD8+ were in EMRA.

The CDR3 sequence is 15 residues long. In germline, CDR1 is SGHKS, CDR2 YYEKEE (reference sequence). Trimming removed 1 base at V and 0 bases at J, with 9 bases between. The authors produced TCR alpha and TCR beta cDNA libraries with sample barcodes and UMIs by 5'RACE using constant-segment primers. MiXCR, run by TCRdb on the 5' RACE reads, gives a single entry per CDR3 protein. This sample has about 170,000 distinct CDR3 sequences, with over 10% found just once. This clonotype was seen many times. Its specificity is not known. The sample comprised PBMCs or a T cell subset sorted from them (not recorded which). This chain links TRBV5-5 with TRBJ2-3; D unresolved. The source of this sequence is a man between 18 and 35 years old who had mild COVID-19 (a few samples of this study predate the infection). Cell type and time point are not known. The CDR3 sequence is CASSLFSQSTDTQYF. CDR3 in DNA: TGTGCCAGCAGCTTGTTTTCTCAGAGCACAGATACGCAGTATTTT.